Below, 16 T cell receptor beta chains from the same sample are listed, as sequenced in a study of OX40 agonist ivuxolimab in advanced cancers. TCRdb's copy holds only in-frame clones and misses some; the assay was immunoSEQ multiplex PCR. The repertoire holds about 98,000 clones, with approximately 93% as singletons. The sequenced sample was CD4+ or CD8+ T cells sorted from blood, obtained in a trial of the OX40 agonist ivuxolimab. The receptors come from an adult with an advanced solid tumor such as melanoma, head and neck, liver or kidney cancer.

The chain employs TRBV9 and TRBJ2-5, with D possibly being TRBD1 (6 bases). V was shortened by 4 bases and J by 4 bases, with 8 bases between the two germline ends. Per germline, CDR1 SGDLS and CDR2 YYNGEE. This CDR3 has 12 residues. The CDR3 reads CASSFRGETQYF. In DNA, the CDR3 is TGTGCCAGCAGCTTCAGGGGAGAGACCCAGTACTTC.

The V and J genes are TRBV18 and TRBJ2-1; 9 nucleotides agree with TRBD1. There are 14 residues in the CDR3. CDR1 is KGHSH, CDR2 LQKENI, per germline. Trimming took 7 bases from V and 9 from J; bases not matched to a gene: 10. Written as DNA, the CDR3 is TGTGCCAGCTTACGGACAGGGGCGAGCGCTGAGCAGTTCTTC. Its translation: CASLRTGASAEQFF.

CDR3 region: CAWSRSSGEKLFF. The CDR3 coding sequence is TGTGCCTGGAGTAGGTCAAGTGGTGAAAAACTGTTTTTT. The gene calls are TRBV30 and TRBJ1-4; D not resolved. Germline V gives CDR1 GTSNPN, CDR2 SVGIG (reference sequence). This CDR3 is built from 13 residues. V was clipped by 2 bases and J by 7 bases, with 11 bases between them.

The J gene is TRBJ1-2, the V gene TRBV28; 7 bases align to TRBD1. Germline CDR1 is MDHEN and CDR2 is SYDVKM. CDR3 length: 12 residues. The V segment lost 7 bases and the J segment 4 bases; nucleotides outside the gene matches: 3. The CDR3 sequence is CASNTGAYGYTF. The CDR3 DNA is TGTGCCAGCAATACAGGGGCCTATGGCTACACCTTC.

The count of this clone is one. V is TRBV4-1 and J is TRBJ1-1; 8 bases fit TRBD1. CDR1 is MGHRA and CDR2 is YSYEKL in the germline V gene. The CDR3 is 16 residues long. Unmatched junction bases numbered 8, after V lost 4 bases and J lost 1 base. CDR3 region: CASSRPRQGKNTEAFF. For the CDR3, the DNA is TGCGCCAGCAGCCGACCGAGACAGGGGAAGAACACTGAAGCTTTCTTT.

J is TRBJ2-3 and V is TRBV9; D gene uncertain. This CDR3 comprises 13 residues. The germline CDR1 and CDR2 sequences are SGDLS and YYNGEE. V was cut by 0 bases and J by 8 bases, with 10 bases left in between. The CDR3 spells CASSVELSATQYF. The DNA for the CDR3 is TGTGCCAGCAGCGTAGAATTAAGTGCTACGCAGTATTTT.

This chain connects TRBV4-2 to TRBJ2-1, with D possibly matching TRBD1 (5 bases). Germline CDR1 and CDR2: LGHNA and YNFKEQ. CDR3 length: 14 residues. Trimming took off 3 bases at V and 10 bases at J, with 16 bases between the two ends. This chain's CDR3 is CASSQARQKLEQFF. The CDR3 DNA follows: TGTGCCAGCAGCCAGGCCCGACAGAAGTTAGAGCAGTTCTTC.

The V and J genes are TRBV5-6 and TRBJ2-1; D remains ambiguous. Germline V gene lookup returns CDR1 SGHDT and CDR2 YYEEEE. Trimming pared 2 bases from V and 6 bases from J, leaving 9 bases between. The CDR3 totals 13 residues. CDR3 nucleotides: TGTGCCAGCAGCTTAAAGGCGATCAATGAGCAGTTCTTC. Translating it yields CASSLKAINEQFF.

The V call is TRBV2, the J call TRBJ2-3; the match to TRBD2 covers 14 bases. J gave up 5 bases and V 7 bases, and 2 bases lay outside the gene matches. The V gene's germline CDR1 is SNHLY and CDR2 FYNNEI. This CDR3 has 14 residues. CDR3 DNA sequence: TGTGCCAGCAAGACTAGCGGGGGGGTAGATACGCAGTATTTT. Translated: CASKTSGGVDTQYF.

The J gene is TRBJ1-4, the V gene TRBV11-2; D perhaps matches TRBD1 (6 bases). The CDR3 totals 12 residues. In germline, CDR1 is SGHAT, CDR2 FQNNGV. V was clipped by 1 base and J by 11 bases, with 8 bases between them. CDR3 in DNA: TGTGCCAGCAGCTTAGGAGGGGGGAAACTGTTTTTT. It encodes CASSLGGGKLFF.

The V gene is TRBV4-1, the J gene TRBJ1-4; no firm D call. CDR1 and CDR2 (germline): MGHRA, YSYEKL. The CDR3 covers 13 residues. V was cut by 0 bases and J by 15 bases, with 14 bases left in between. In nucleotides, the CDR3 is TGCGCCAGCAGCCAAGATCCACGGCTCGGGGTGTTTTTT. Translated, it gives CASSQDPRLGVFF.

J is TRBJ1-3 and V is TRBV5-1; tentative D call: TRBD1 (6 bases). V was cut by 0 bases and J by 0 bases, with 13 bases left in between. Looked up from germline, CDR1 is SGHRS and CDR2 is YFSETQ. The CDR3 consists of 17 residues. As DNA, the CDR3 is TGCGCCAGCAGCTTGGGTACCGGGACAAGCTCTGGAAACACCATATATTTT. This codes for CASSLGTGTSSGNTIYF. The full variable domain, its missing parts supplied by reference TRBV5-1 and TRBJ1-3, is KAGVTQTPRYLIKTRGQQVTLSCSPISGHRSVSWYQQTPGQGLQFLFEYFSETQRNKGNFPGRFSGRQFSNSRSEMNVSTLELGDSALYLCASSLGTGTSSGNTIYFGEGSWLTVV.

The chain has TRBV4-2 and TRBJ1-1; 8 nucleotides match TRBD1. With V trimmed by 2 bases and J by 10 bases, 9 bases remained unmatched. This CDR3 contains 14 residues. Germline lookup yields CDR1 LGHNA and CDR2 YNFKEQ. CDR3 amino acids: CASSQKIQGALAFF. The CDR3, as DNA: TGTGCCAGCAGCCAAAAGATCCAGGGGGCACTAGCTTTCTTT.

CDR3 loop: CASTLGYAYEQYF. As DNA, the CDR3 is TGTGCCAGCACCCTGGGCTATGCCTACGAGCAGTACTTC. The gene calls are TRBV28 and TRBJ2-7, with no clear D. CDR1 and CDR2 (germline): MDHEN, SYDVKM. V was pared by 7 bases and J by 2 bases, with 12 bases between. This CDR3 contains 13 residues.

The gene calls are TRBV29-1 and TRBJ2-5, with D perhaps matching TRBD2 (5 bases). The V end was cut by 7 bases, the J end by 5 bases, with 14 bases between. The CDR3 consists of 12 residues. In germline, CDR1 is SQVTM, CDR2 ANQGSEA. Written as DNA, the CDR3 is TGCAGCGGCAGGAGGTACGGGGAGACCCAGTACTTC. Translating it yields CSGRRYGETQYF.

This sequence joins TRBV30 and TRBJ1-2; D remains unclear. Germline values: CDR1 GTSNPN, CDR2 SVGIG (reference sequence). V gave up 2 bases and J gave up 4 bases, with 11 bases separating them. This CDR3 is built from 13 residues. The CDR3 nucleotides are TGTGCCTGGAGTCGCCCCGGGCCCTATGGCTACACCTTC. As protein: CAWSRPGPYGYTF.